The 9 T cell receptor beta chains below come from one sample, sequenced in a study of cytomegalovirus exposure and HLA in healthy donors. Primers for the PCR totalled 60 Vbeta and 13 Jbeta. Using immunoSEQ multiplex PCR, the repertoire was profiled, and TCRdb retains in-frame clones only, with some absent. The sample holds some 190,000 clones, around 80% seen once. The sample consisted of PBMCs. Every receptor here comes from a girl aged 10-17 years in good health and CMV-seropositive.

This clone came up once. J is TRBJ2-7 and V is TRBV5-8; the D gene is possibly TRBD2 (5 bases). Trimming removed 1 base from V and 2 bases from J, with 10 bases in between. The CDR3 totals 14 residues. Germline loops: CDR1 SGHTS, CDR2 YDEGEE. The CDR3 nucleotides read TGTGCCAGCAGCTTGTCGGGGTCCCCCTACGAGCAGTACTTC. It encodes CASSLSGSPYEQYF. Complete variable domain (other parts from reference TRBV5-8 and TRBJ2-7): EAGVTQSPTHLIKTRGQQATLRCSPISGHTSVYWYQQALGLGLQFLLWYDEGEERNRGNFPPRFSGRQFPNYSSELNVNALELEDSALYLCASSLSGSPYEQYFGPGTRLTVT.

This clone has a handful of counts. J is TRBJ2-5 and V is TRBV2, with 7 bases identical to TRBD1. The CDR3 is 13 amino acids. Germline V CDR1 and CDR2: SNHLY, FYNNEI. Trimming cost V 8 bases and J 2 bases; bases outside gene matches: 5. The CDR3 DNA is TGTGCCAGCGGACTCAGGGGGCAAGAGACCCAGTACTTC. Translation: CASGLRGQETQYF.

The CDR3 sequence is CASSVGLVIDEQFF. CDR3 nucleotide sequence: TGTGCCAGTAGTGTGGGACTAGTCATCGATGAGCAGTTCTTC. The chain is built from TRBV19 and TRBJ2-1; 8 nucleotides agree with TRBD2. This CDR3 comprises 14 residues. CDR1 and CDR2 (germline): LNHDA, SQIVND (reference sequence). V dropped 5 bases and J dropped 8; count of bases not matched to a gene: 8.

The rearrangement links TRBV5-6 to TRBJ1-1, with no clear D. CDR3 length equals 12 residues. Germline values: CDR1 SGHDT, CDR2 YYEEEE. Trimming cost V 1 base and J 10 bases, with 11 bases left between them. The DNA for the CDR3 is TGTGCCAGCAGCTTGCCGGTGGGAGGAGCTTTCTTT. Translated: CASSLPVGGAFF.

This sequence joins TRBV5-1 and TRBJ2-7; 7 bases match TRBD2. Germline-derived CDR1 and CDR2 are SGHRS and YFSETQ. Germline trimming cut 4 bases from V and 4 bases from J; bases unmatched to any gene: 20. The CDR3 has 18 residues. CDR3 in amino acids: CASSLGDVTSVFSYEQYF. Here the CDR3 DNA reads TGCGCCAGCAGCCTGGGGGACGTAACTAGCGTCTTTTCTTACGAGCAGTACTTC. Full variable domain (missing parts from reference TRBV5-1 and TRBJ2-7): KAGVTQTPRYLIKTRGQQVTLSCSPISGHRSVSWYQQTPGQGLQFLFEYFSETQRNKGNFPGRFSGRQFSNSRSEMNVSTLELGDSALYLCASSLGDVTSVFSYEQYFGPGTRLTVT.

The table lists this clone with a few counts. V usage is TRBV7-6 and J usage is TRBJ2-7, with 8 bases identical to TRBD2. The ends lost 1 base at V and 2 bases at J; junction bases unmatched: 13. Germline-derived CDR1 and CDR2 are SGHVS and FNYEAQ. The CDR3 sequence is 18 residues long. In DNA form, the CDR3 reads TGTGCCAGCAGCTTAGGCTTCTCTTTCCGGGGGGGGCCCTACGAGCAGTACTTC. Translated: CASSLGFSFRGGPYEQYF.

The rearrangement links TRBV7-9 to TRBJ1-1; TRBD1 agrees at 8 bases. V shed 5 bases, J shed 11 bases, and the junction held 13 bases outside the gene matches. The CDR3 loop spans 14 amino acids. CDR1 is SEHNR, CDR2 FQNEAQ, per germline (reference sequence). The CDR3 spells CASSNQQGAGGAFF. The CDR3 bases are TGTGCCAGCAGCAATCAGCAGGGGGCTGGGGGGGCTTTCTTT.

This chain connects TRBV5-4 to TRBJ1-1, with 10 bases aligning to TRBD1. V lost 5 bases to trimming and J lost 6 bases; unmatched junction nucleotides: 7. CDR1 is SGHNT, CDR2 YYREEE, per germline (reference sequence). The CDR3 totals 14 residues. CDR3 protein: CASSQGTGAPEAFF. Written as DNA, the CDR3 is TGTGCCAGCAGTCAGGGGACAGGGGCCCCTGAAGCTTTCTTT.

This chain links TRBV4-2 with TRBJ2-7; 7 positions match TRBD1. The CDR3 has 15 residues. The ends lost 5 bases at V and 0 bases at J; junction bases unmatched: 7. CDR1 and CDR2 from the germline V gene are LGHNA and YNFKEQ. CDR3 coding DNA: TGTGCCAGCAGCGGCCGGGACAGTCCCTCCTACGAGCAGTACTTC. This encodes CASSGRDSPSYEQYF.